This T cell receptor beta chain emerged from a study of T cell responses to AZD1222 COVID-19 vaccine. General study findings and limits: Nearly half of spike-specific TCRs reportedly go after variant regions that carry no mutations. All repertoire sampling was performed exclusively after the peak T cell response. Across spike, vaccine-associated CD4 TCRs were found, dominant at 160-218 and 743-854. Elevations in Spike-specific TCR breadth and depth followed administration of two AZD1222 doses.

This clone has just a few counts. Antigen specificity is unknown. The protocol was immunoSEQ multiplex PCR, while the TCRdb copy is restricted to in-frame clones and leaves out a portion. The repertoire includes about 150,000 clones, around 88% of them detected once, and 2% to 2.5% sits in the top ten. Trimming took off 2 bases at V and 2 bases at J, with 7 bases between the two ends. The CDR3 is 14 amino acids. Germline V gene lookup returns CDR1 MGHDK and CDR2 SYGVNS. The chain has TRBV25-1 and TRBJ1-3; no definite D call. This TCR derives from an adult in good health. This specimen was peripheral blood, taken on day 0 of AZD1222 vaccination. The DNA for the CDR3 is TGTGCCAGCAGTGAAGAACGAACTGGAAACACCATATATTTT. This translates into CASSEERTGNTIYF. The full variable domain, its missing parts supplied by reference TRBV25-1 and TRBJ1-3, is EADIYQTPRYLVIGTGKKITLECSQTMGHDKMYWYQQDPGMELHLIHYSYGVNSTEKGDLSSESTVSRIRTEHFPLTLESARPSHTSQYLCASSEERTGNTIYFGEGSWLTVV.